This record covers a single T cell receptor (beta chain). Only in-frame clones appear in the TCRdb table, and some are missing; sequencing was by immunoSEQ multiplex PCR. The sample records over 120,000 clones, more than 60% being singletons. This sample is part of a study of blood T cell repertoires in COVID-19. With 1 base clipped from V and 1 base from J, the junction kept 4 bases outside the gene matches. Germline assignment: CDR1 SGHTA and CDR2 FQGNSA. The length of the CDR3 is 16 residues. The sequenced sample consisted of peripheral blood. The chain is built from TRBV7-2 and TRBJ2-3; 8 positions match TRBD1. The sequence was obtained from a woman aged 45-65 years with active or convalescent COVID-19. The CDR3 bases are TGTGCCAGCAGCTTAGGGCCAGGGGGCCGCACAGATACGCAGTATTTT. Its protein product is CASSLGPGGRTDTQYF.